This T cell receptor (beta chain) was identified during a study of response to subunit inactivated influenza vaccine. TCRdb reanalysed the RT-PCR reads using MiXCR and keeps one entry per CDR3 protein. This sample yields about 540,000 distinct CDR3 sequences, of which 20% to 25% are seen a single time; around 2.8% belongs to the top ten. Germline V CDR1 and CDR2: SQVTM, ANQGSEA. J gave up 0 bases and V 4 bases, and 3 bases lay outside the gene matches. This CDR3 has 14 residues. This sample was shared with a second study, whose subject was T cells expressing NK-cell markers. Per that paper: UMI-tagged 5'RACE template switching yielded the TCR beta cDNA. Each TCR beta repertoire originated in sorted T cells that were CD3+CD56+NKG2C+, CD3+CD56+NKG2C- or CD3+CD56-NKG2C+.

The source of this sequence is a man aged 45-65 years who received an inactivated influenza vaccine. The source was CD4+ T cells sorted from PBMCs, collected approximately 13 days after vaccination. The V and J genes are TRBV29-1 and TRBJ2-1, with 7 bases aligning to TRBD2. The CDR3 nucleotides read TGCAGCGTTGGGGGGAGGGCCTCCTACAATGAGCAGTTCTTC. It codes for CSVGGRASYNEQFF.